Sequencing of this T cell receptor beta chain was carried out in a study of shared clonotypes between healthy human individuals. Study-level points and caveats: Non-shared clonotypes showed lower generation probabilities than clonotypes common to all four donors. Across subsets, estimated richness was generally greater for naive than for memory populations.

A note on this clone: Its specificity is unknown.

Naive-designated CD8 cells lacked CD45RO, were positively enriched for CCR7, and omitted terminally differentiated effector memory CD45RA+ cells. Each subset's genomic DNA was shared equally among a number of immunoSEQ plates. Profiling relied on immunoSEQ multiplex PCR, and the TCRdb table lists in-frame clones only, not all of them. Of about 2.2 million clones listed, 93% were seen once; the top ten hold under 2%. Germline V gives CDR1 SEHNR, CDR2 FQNEAQ (reference sequence). This CDR3 spans 13 amino acids. The V and J ends lost 2 bases and 7 bases respectively, with 9 bases between them. This chain links TRBV7-9 with TRBJ1-5, with D maybe TRBD1 (5 bases). The source of this sequence is a man in his late teens or twenties in good health. Some clones in this sample may be carry-over from other donors' samples. Sequencing used naive CD8+ T cells from PBMCs. The CDR3 spells CASSLSRDQPQHF. Written as DNA, the CDR3 is TGTGCCAGCAGCTTATCCCGGGACCAGCCCCAGCATTTT.